This is a list of T cell receptor beta chains from one sample in a study of control samples from healthy donors and cancer patients. The table came from immunoSEQ multiplex PCR; TCRdb's copy has only in-frame clones and leaves some out. The table includes approximately 49,000 clones, 86% detected once. Source material: PBMCs. The receptors were gathered from a woman in her 50s with lung cancer. CDR3s leave out the opening cysteine and the closing phenylalanine or tryptophan. The order of the fields is CDR3 length, V gene, J gene, CDR3 protein.

12	TRBV10-3	TRBJ1-1	AISEESGKTEAF
11	TRBV5-1	TRBJ1-1	ASKGQSNTEAF
12	TRBV7-2	TRBJ2-7	ASSLVIAAGEQY
12	TRBV5-5	TRBJ1-5	ASSLAAGSQPQH
16	TRBV3-1/TRBV3-2	TRBJ2-2	ASSQGELAGASGGELF
12	TRBV19	TRBJ1-2	ASSLPGQGKTYT
13	TRBV19	TRBJ2-1	ASSMSGGLYNEQF
11	TRBV30	TRBJ1-2	AWSVQANYGYT
10	TRBV2	TRBJ2-5	ASTDNWGTQY
14	TRBV5-1	TRBJ2-3	ASSLSDSPSTDTQY
12	TRBV7-9	TRBJ1-1	ASSSELRGYLAF
11	TRBV28	TRBJ1-4	ASNTGTLGKLF
13	TRBV27	TRBJ1-1	ASSRGGKVNTEAF
16	TRBV11-2	TRBJ2-1	ASSALGWGLGTSNEQF
12	TRBV5-4	TRBJ1-1	ASSSFTGSTEAF
13	TRBV5-4	TRBJ2-7	ASSPSGRGLYEQY
11	TRBV29-1	TRBJ2-1	SVERQSINEQF
12	TRBV29-1	TRBJ2-1	SVAFPNSYNEQF
10	TRBV6-6	TRBJ1-2	ASTRQGNGYT
12	TRBV2	TRBJ1-1	ASRLKAGKPEAF
14	TRBV19	TRBJ2-3	ASTREPSGGTDTQY
13	TRBV19	TRBJ1-1	ASTRTGTGSTEAF
12	TRBV11-3	TRBJ2-7	ASSLGQESYEQY
11	TRBV6-5	TRBJ1-2	ASSYGVSYGYT
13	TRBV23-1	TRBJ1-5	ASSQCNSQNQPQH
12	TRBV5-1	TRBJ2-3	ASSLASRTDTQY
9	TRBV12-3/TRBV12-4	TRBJ1-1	ASGLNTEAF
13	TRBV7-3	TRBJ2-1	ASSPSSGGYNEQF
13	TRBV19	TRBJ1-1	ASSRSGGRDTEAF
16	TRBV28	TRBJ2-2	ASSSVVLGRGDTGELF
12	TRBV6-5	TRBJ2-3	ASRVDGVGYTQY
12	TRBV7-9	TRBJ1-1	ASRYTGGNTEAF
14	TRBV7-9	TRBJ1-3	ASSISGGSSGNTIY
16	TRBV4-2	TRBJ1-2	ASSRSGAGGTTNYGYT
12	TRBV5-1	TRBJ2-3	ASSLEGFGDTQY
13	TRBV2	TRBJ1-5	ASSTGQGGNQPQH
12	TRBV19	TRBJ1-1	ASSIGVGRAEAF
14	TRBV19	TRBJ2-1	ASSMGGPRDKNEQF
13	TRBV5-4	TRBJ2-3	ASSLAGGPTDTQY
13	TRBV7-2	TRBJ1-6	ASSLEGRNNSPLH
14	TRBV10-2	TRBJ2-5	ASSRLAGAGWETQY
12	TRBV10-3	TRBJ1-1	AISEGGLGTEAF
13	TRBV5-6	TRBJ1-1	ASSLPGQANTEAF
13	TRBV11-3	TRBJ2-1	ASSFGQGTLNEQF
9	TRBV20-1	TRBJ2-1	SASWGSEQF
9	TRBV2	TRBJ2-5	ASGYQETQY
12	TRBV25-1	TRBJ2-7	ASSERRYSYEQY
13	TRBV5-1	TRBJ1-1	ASSLVAGATSEAF
15	TRBV2	TRBJ2-5	ASSGRVGTSGKETQY
9	TRBV30	TRBJ2-2	AWSIGGELF
13	TRBV4-1	TRBJ2-7	ASSQGRQGTYEQY